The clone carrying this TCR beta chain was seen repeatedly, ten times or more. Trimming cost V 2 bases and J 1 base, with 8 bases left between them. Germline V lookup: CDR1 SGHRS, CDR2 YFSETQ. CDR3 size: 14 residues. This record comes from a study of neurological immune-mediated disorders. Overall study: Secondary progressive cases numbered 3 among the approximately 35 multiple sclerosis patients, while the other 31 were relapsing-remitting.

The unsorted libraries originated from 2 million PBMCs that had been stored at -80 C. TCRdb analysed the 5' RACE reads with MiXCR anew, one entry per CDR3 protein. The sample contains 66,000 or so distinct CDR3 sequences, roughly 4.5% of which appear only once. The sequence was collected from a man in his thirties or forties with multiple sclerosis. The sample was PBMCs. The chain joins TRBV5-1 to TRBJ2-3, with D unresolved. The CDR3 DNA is TGCGCCAGCAGCTTTTGGTCCGGCACAGATACGCAGTATTTT. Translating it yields CASSFWSGTDTQYF. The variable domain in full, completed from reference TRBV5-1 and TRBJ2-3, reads KAGVTQTPRYLIKTRGQQVTLSCSPISGHRSVSWYQQTPGQGLQFLFEYFSETQRNKGNFPGRFSGRQFSNSRSEMNVSTLELGDSALYLCASSFWSGTDTQYFGPGTRLTVL.